Described below is a single T cell receptor beta chain sequence and its context. Its target is not known. Replicate PCRs from sorted subsets contained approximately 220 ng DNA, which is tens of thousands of T cell genomes. TCRdb's copy holds only in-frame clones and misses some; the assay was immunoSEQ multiplex PCR. Among about 1 million clones, around 76% were seen once, and the ten largest hold around 1.5%. The CDR3 has 12 amino acids. V lost 7 bases and J lost 3, with 9 bases in between. CDR1 is SEHNR, CDR2 FQNEAQ, per germline (reference sequence). These data belong to a study of shared clonotypes between healthy human individuals. The study's findings and limits: Clonotype sharing across a few donors was observed for 4.5% to 6.5% of naive CD4 clonotypes. In contrast to clonotypes shared by all four donors, non-shared clonotypes had lower generation probabilities.

Every donor, a Caucasian adult, lived in Nashville, Tennessee. The rearrangement links TRBV7-9 to TRBJ1-2, with unresolved D. The clonotype comes from a man between 18 and 29 years old in good health. Sequenced input: memory CD4+ T cells sorted from blood. Indicated subset: CD45RA-negative fraction. CDR3 sequence reads: CASTFTDYGYTF. The CDR3, as DNA: TGTGCCAGCACCTTTACGGACTATGGCTACACCTTC.